The present TCR beta chain was sequenced within a study of T cell repertoires in cytomegalovirus infection. TCRdb itself ran the reads through MiXCR, one entry per CDR3 protein. The sample yields around 740,000 distinct CDR3 sequences, approximately 34% seen once. This clonotype was counted between two and nine times. Trimming took 8 bases from V and 2 from J, leaving 9 bases between them. The CDR3 runs 12 residues. CDR1 is MDHEN, CDR2 SYDVKM, per germline. The chain combines TRBV28 with TRBJ1-2; D might be TRBD1 (5 bases). This TCR came from a human donor in good health (CMV status not recorded). Some clones in this sample may be carry-over from other donors' samples. The sequencing input was PBMCs. Here the CDR3 reads CASGRANYGYTF. The CDR3 region has the DNA TGTGCCAGCGGCAGGGCGAACTATGGCTACACCTTC.